This TCR beta chain was captured in a study of T-cell memory formation after mild COVID-19. Turning to the study itself: TCR clusters were largely donor specific.

CDR1 is SGHNT, CDR2 YYREEE, per germline (reference sequence). V gave up 2 bases and J gave up 5 bases, with 14 bases separating them. This CDR3 region has 14 residues. The authors produced TCR alpha and TCR beta cDNA libraries with sample barcodes and UMIs by 5'RACE using constant-segment primers. TCRdb itself ran the 5' RACE reads through MiXCR, one entry per CDR3 protein. This table has around 100,000 distinct CDR3 sequences, around 10% appearing once. Specimen: PBMCs or a T cell subset sorted from them (not recorded which). This TCR derives from a man aged 18-30 years who had mild COVID-19 (a few samples of this study predate the infection). Cell type and time point are not known. This chain joins TRBV5-4 and TRBJ2-7, with a tentative D call TRBD1 (5 bases). The CDR3 DNA reads as TGTGCCAGCAGCTTTGGGCCAGGGAACAACGAGCAGTACTTC. It codes for CASSFGPGNNEQYF. Drawing the rest from reference TRBV5-4 and TRBJ2-7, the complete variable domain is ETGVTQSPTHLIKTRGQQVTLRCSSQSGHNTVSWYQQALGQGPQFIFQYYREEENGRGNFPPRFSGLQFPNYSSELNVNALELDDSALYLCASSFGPGNNEQYFGPGTRLTVT.